The 23 T cell receptor beta chains in this list originate from one sample, sequenced in a study of T cell repertoires in cytomegalovirus infection. MiXCR was run by TCRdb on the reads, yielding one entry per CDR3 protein. The sample carries approximately 700,000 distinct CDR3 sequences, 35% recorded once. Material: PBMCs. The origin of the receptors is a human donor in good health (CMV status not recorded). Some clones in this sample may be carry-over from other donors' samples.

This chain connects TRBV7-9 to TRBJ2-5; either TRBD1 or TRBD2 may fit D (5 bases each). The germline V gene has CDR1 SEHNR and CDR2 FQNEAQ (reference sequence). V lost 4 bases, J lost 4 bases, and 13 bases lay in between. The CDR3 covers 14 residues. The CDR3 coding sequence is TGTGCCAGCAGCTGGGGCCGGGACCCAGAGACCCAGTACTTC. It translates to CASSWGRDPETQYF.

This clonotype has at least ten counts. The chain links TRBV7-8 to TRBJ2-5; TRBD2 might be the D (5 bases). V lost 5 bases and J 4 bases, leaving 14 bases between the germline ends. CDR1 is SGHVS and CDR2 is FQNEAQ in the germline V gene. This CDR3 is 14 amino acids long. The CDR3 nucleotides are TGTGCCAGCAGCCCCCTCCGGCGGGTAGAGACCCAGTACTTC. It yields the protein CASSPLRRVETQYF.

The rearrangement joins TRBV12-3 or TRBV12-4 to TRBJ1-5; D uncertain. The CDR3 runs 14 residues. Trimming removed 4 bases at V and 7 bases at J, with 14 bases between. For the CDR3, the DNA is TGTGCCAGCAGTTCCGGGCGGGCCGTACAGCCCCAGCATTTT. Encoded protein: CASSSGRAVQPQHF.

V and J are TRBV27 and TRBJ1-1, with a weak D call TRBD1 (6 bases). The CDR3 runs 15 residues. Germline V gene sequence: CDR1 MNHEY, CDR2 SMNVEV (reference sequence). The germline V and J ends were trimmed by 0 bases and 3 bases, with 11 bases remaining between them. The chain's CDR3 is CASSLSPTGHTEAFF. Written as DNA, the CDR3 is TGTGCCAGCAGTTTATCCCCAACAGGGCACACTGAAGCTTTCTTT.

V usage is TRBV18 and J usage is TRBJ2-7; 13 nucleotides align to TRBD2. After removal of 2 bases from V and 7 bases from J, the junction contained 14 bases not matched to a gene. The CDR3 length is 18 residues. Germline V lookup: CDR1 KGHSH, CDR2 LQKENI. Here the CDR3 DNA reads TGTGCCAGCTCACCAGGGACTAGCGGGGCCATTCGGTTCTGGGAGCAGTACTTC. Protein product: CASSPGTSGAIRFWEQYF.

The gene calls are TRBV6-2 or TRBV6-3 and TRBJ1-1, with unresolved D. Trimming stripped 2 bases from V and 3 bases from J, with 16 bases between. The CDR3 length is 16 residues. Looked up from germline, CDR1 is MNHEY and CDR2 is SVGEGT. The CDR3 DNA reads as TGTGCCAGCAGTTACCCCCTCCAAGGTAGGGACACTGAAGCTTTCTTT. Protein sequence: CASSYPLQGRDTEAFF.

This chain uses TRBV7-2 with TRBJ2-1; 9 bases are a match to TRBD2. This CDR3 spans 14 amino acids. Germline trimming cut 5 bases from V and 8 bases from J; bases unmatched to any gene: 7. Germline V gene data show CDR1 as SGHTA and CDR2 as FQGNSA. CDR3 coding DNA: TGTGCCAGCAGCAGGGCGGGGGGGCTCGATGAGCAGTTCTTC. The encoded protein is CASSRAGGLDEQFF.

The chain couples TRBV11-2 to TRBJ2-2; possibly TRBD1 for D (5 bases). V lost 4 bases and J 0 bases, leaving 15 bases between the germline ends. Germline CDR1 SGHAT, CDR2 FQNNGV. The CDR3 has 17 residues. The CDR3 here is CASSSTLQASNTGELFF. The CDR3 region has the DNA TGTGCCAGCAGCTCGACCTTACAGGCGTCGAACACCGGGGAGCTGTTTTTT.

The J gene is TRBJ2-1, the V gene TRBV7-8; D unclear. Per germline, CDR1 SGHVS and CDR2 FQNEAQ. The CDR3 extends over 12 amino acids. Trimming took 3 bases from V and 10 from J, leaving 10 bases between them. CDR3 coding DNA: TGTGCCAGCAGCTTCCCTACGGAGGAGCAGTTCTTC. Translating it yields CASSFPTEEQFF.

This clonotype has more than one count but fewer than ten. The rearrangement uses TRBV2 and TRBJ2-3; no clear D gene. In germline, CDR1 is SNHLY, CDR2 FYNNEI. V was clipped by 3 bases and J by 1 base, with 5 bases between them. The CDR3 extends over 13 amino acids. CDR3 sequence (DNA): TGTGCCAGCAGTGAGGACCGCACAGATACGCAGTATTTT. Residues: CASSEDRTDTQYF.

V gene TRBV28 combines with J gene TRBJ1-5, with D perhaps TRBD1 (5 bases). The V gene lost 9 bases and the J gene lost 4 bases, with 19 bases spanning the gap. Germline CDR1 is MDHEN and CDR2 is SYDVKM. CDR3 length: 15 residues. In DNA form, the CDR3 reads TGTGCCAGTCTCGCGAGAGGGGAAGGAAATCAGCCCCAGCATTTT. Residues: CASLARGEGNQPQHF. Drawing the rest from reference TRBV28 and TRBJ1-5, the complete variable domain is DVKVTQSSRYLVKRTGEKVFLECVQDMDHENMFWYRQDPGLGLRLIYFSYDVKMKEKGDIPEGYSVSREKKERFSLILESASTNQTSMYLCASLARGEGNQPQHFGDGTRLSIL.

This clonotype was recorded many times. The chain employs TRBV7-2 and TRBJ1-3; a weak D match, TRBD1 (6 bases). Germline loops: CDR1 SGHTA, CDR2 FQGNSA. The V end lost 1 base, the J end lost 1 base, and 8 bases lay between the germline ends. The CDR3 runs 15 residues. CDR3 DNA sequence: TGTGCCAGCAGCTTAGGAGGGGGATCTGGAAACACCATATATTTT. It translates to CASSLGGGSGNTIYF.

The chain is built from TRBV6-4 and TRBJ2-1, with TRBD2 identical over 10 bases. CDR3 size: 16 residues. Germline V gene data show CDR1 as MRHNA and CDR2 as SNTAGT. V trimming: 5 bases; J trimming: 9 bases; junction bases outside the gene matches: 13. DNA for the CDR3: TGTGCCAGCAGTAGTACAACGACTAGCGGGTTAGGTGAGCAGTTCTTC. Its protein is CASSSTTTSGLGEQFF.

V is TRBV6-1 and J is TRBJ1-1; possible D gene TRBD1, 5 bases. The V end was cut by 5 bases, the J end by 1 base, with 17 bases between. The CDR3 contains 16 residues. Germline lookup yields CDR1 MNHNS and CDR2 SASEGT. CDR3 in amino acids: CASSYAGAIKNTEAFF. CDR3 coding DNA: TGTGCCAGCAGTTATGCCGGGGCCATAAAGAACACTGAAGCTTTCTTT.

V usage is TRBV7-8 and J usage is TRBJ2-5; 7 positions match TRBD2. V trimming: 3 bases; J trimming: 4 bases; junction bases outside the gene matches: 8. Per the germline V gene, CDR1 is SGHVS and CDR2 is FQNEAQ. This CDR3 is built from 15 residues. The CDR3 DNA reads TGTGCCAGCAGCTTGCAGCGGGATCCTGGAGAGACCCAGTACTTC. Protein product: CASSLQRDPGETQYF.

On this clonotype itself: A read error may explain this, as a much larger clone is one base away. It is likely a read error, because the conserved phenylalanine at the end of the CDR3 is missing. The rearrangement uses TRBV7-8 and TRBJ2-5; possible D gene TRBD1, 5 bases. There are 15 residues in the CDR3. Germline-derived CDR1 and CDR2 are SGHVS and FQNEAQ. V dropped 4 bases and J dropped 2 bases, with 14 bases sitting between them. CDR3 residues: CASSSTGQGQETQYY. CDR3 DNA: TGTGCCAGCAGCTCAACGGGCCAGGGACAAGAGACCCAGTACTAC.

In its sample, this clonotype was seen a few times. The J gene is TRBJ2-7, the V gene TRBV12-3 or TRBV12-4, with D perhaps matching TRBD1 (6 bases). Deletions cut 6 bases from V and 2 bases from J, with 11 bases between. This CDR3 region has 13 residues. The CDR3, as DNA: TGTGCCAGCAGCCCGGGACACCCCTACGAGCAGTACTTC. Protein: CASSPGHPYEQYF.

The CDR3 region has the DNA TGTGCCAGCACTTCCCTAGGGGGCTCCGGCACTGAAGCTTTCTTT. Translating it yields CASTSLGGSGTEAFF. The V gene is TRBV12-3 or TRBV12-4, the J gene TRBJ1-1, with 7 nucleotides matching TRBD1. This CDR3 is 15 amino acids long. The V and J ends lost 7 bases and 4 bases, in that order; junction bases with no gene match: 12.

This clonotype has more than one count but fewer than ten. The chain couples TRBV4-1 to TRBJ2-7; maybe TRBD2 (6 bases). The CDR3 is 13 residues long. Germline loops: CDR1 MGHRA, CDR2 YSYEKL. V lost 2 bases and J 6 bases, leaving 11 bases between the germline ends. CDR3 nucleotides: TGCGCCAGCAGCCAATCGGGGGACTCCGAGCAGTACTTC. Its translation is CASSQSGDSEQYF.

This chain uses TRBV7-9 with TRBJ2-1; D remains ambiguous. Germline CDR1 SEHNR, CDR2 FQNEAQ (reference sequence). V was cut by 5 bases and J by 6 bases, with 17 bases left in between. This CDR3 contains 15 residues. CDR3 sequence: CASSPLAAQRNEQFF. CDR3 sequence (DNA): TGTGCCAGCAGCCCCCTGGCTGCCCAGCGCAATGAGCAGTTCTTC.

Ten or more counts support this clonotype. The chain joins TRBV4-1 to TRBJ2-3; 9 nucleotides align to TRBD1. The CDR3 runs 15 residues. V gave up 4 bases and J gave up 4 bases; unmatched junction bases: 6. CDR1 and CDR2 (germline): MGHRA, YSYEKL. CDR3: CASSRPGQGADTQYF. For the CDR3, the DNA is TGCGCCAGCAGCCGACCGGGACAGGGAGCAGATACGCAGTATTTT.

The chain combines TRBV12-3 or TRBV12-4 with TRBJ1-2; D remains ambiguous. This CDR3 comprises 15 residues. The V end lost 2 bases, the J end lost 8 bases, and 18 bases lay between the germline ends. CDR3: CASSLFWGAKEGYTF. CDR3 sequence (DNA): TGTGCCAGCAGTTTATTCTGGGGTGCAAAGGAGGGCTACACCTTC.

This clonotype was seen only a few times. V and J are TRBV5-6 and TRBJ2-7, with 8 bases fitting TRBD1. The J segment lost 2 bases and the V segment lost 4 bases, leaving 8 bases of the junction unmatched. The CDR3 has 15 amino acids. The germline gives CDR1 SGHDT, CDR2 YYEEEE. Here the CDR3 reads CASSLRDRRPYEQYF. The CDR3 DNA is TGTGCCAGCAGCCTCCGGGACAGGCGACCCTACGAGCAGTACTTC.